What follows are 26 T cell receptor beta chains derived from one specimen sequenced in a study of OX40 agonist ivuxolimab in advanced cancers. Profiled with immunoSEQ multiplex PCR; TCRdb holds only in-frame clones, not every one. The sample yields some 35,000 clones, around 80% seen once. The sequences come from CD4+ or CD8+ T cells sorted from blood, collected in a trial of the OX40 agonist ivuxolimab. These receptors all stem from an adult with an advanced solid tumor such as melanoma, head and neck, liver or kidney cancer.

This clone was detected a few times. The chain employs TRBV27 and TRBJ1-2; a possible D gene is TRBD1 (5 bases). The CDR3 consists of 13 residues. Trimming shortened V by 3 bases and J by 6 bases, and 11 bases separated the two germline ends. Germline values: CDR1 MNHEY, CDR2 SMNVEV (reference sequence). The DNA of the CDR3 is TGTGCCAGCAGTTTTTTGGGGGGTAATGGCTACACCTTC. This gives the protein CASSFLGGNGYTF.

The J gene is TRBJ1-2, the V gene TRBV5-1; D gene unclear. This CDR3 is 13 amino acids long. Trimming removed 0 bases at V and 7 bases at J, with 10 bases between. Germline CDR1 SGHRS, CDR2 YFSETQ. As DNA, the CDR3 is TGCGCCAGCAGCTTGGAACAACAGCTTGGCTACACCTTC. Encoded protein: CASSLEQQLGYTF. Full variable domain (remainder filled in from reference TRBV5-1 and TRBJ1-2): KAGVTQTPRYLIKTRGQQVTLSCSPISGHRSVSWYQQTPGQGLQFLFEYFSETQRNKGNFPGRFSGRQFSNSRSEMNVSTLELGDSALYLCASSLEQQLGYTFGSGTRLTVV.

V usage is TRBV27 and J usage is TRBJ2-7; 13 bases are shared with TRBD2. V lost 3 bases, J lost 3 bases, and 5 bases stayed unmatched. CDR1 is MNHEY and CDR2 is SMNVEV in the germline V gene (reference sequence). CDR3 length equals 16 residues. In DNA form, the CDR3 reads TGTGCCAGCAGTTTTTCCCGGACTAGCGGGAGCTACGAGCAGTACTTC. This translates into CASSFSRTSGSYEQYF.

V is TRBV5-1 and J is TRBJ2-3, with a possible D match to TRBD2 (6 bases). The V gene lost 2 bases and the J gene lost 1 base, with 8 bases spanning the gap. Germline V CDR1 and CDR2: SGHRS, YFSETQ. The CDR3 is 14 amino acids. The CDR3 coding sequence is TGCGCCAGCAGCTTAGGCGGGGGCACAGATACGCAGTATTTT. Its translation is CASSLGGGTDTQYF.

The rearrangement uses TRBV28 and TRBJ1-2; D is possibly TRBD1 (6 bases). The CDR3 sequence is 13 residues long. Trimming shortened V by 6 bases and J by 6 bases, and 14 bases separated the two germline ends. Germline V CDR1 and CDR2: MDHEN, SYDVKM. This CDR3 is CASRKTGGDGYTF. The CDR3 coding sequence is TGTGCCAGCAGGAAAACGGGGGGCGATGGCTACACCTTC.

The chain recombines TRBV27 with TRBJ2-1; possibly TRBD1 or TRBD2 for D (5 bases each). V gave up 1 base and J gave up 9 bases, with 10 bases separating them. The CDR3 loop spans 13 amino acids. Germline assignment: CDR1 MNHEY and CDR2 SMNVEV (reference sequence). Here the CDR3 reads CASSLYGGSEQFF. Here the CDR3 DNA reads TGTGCCAGCAGTTTATATGGGGGAAGTGAGCAGTTCTTC.

This chain uses TRBV5-1 with TRBJ1-1; D unclear. The V end lost 4 bases, the J end lost 4 bases, and 14 bases lay between the germline ends. Germline V CDR1 and CDR2: SGHRS, YFSETQ. The CDR3 has 14 residues. Here the CDR3 DNA reads TGCGCCAGCAGCAAATCATCGGGCGTCACTGAAGCTTTCTTT. Its translation: CASSKSSGVTEAFF.

The chain is built from TRBV19 and TRBJ2-2, with D perhaps being TRBD1 or TRBD2 (5 bases each). The CDR3 consists of 15 residues. V lost 3 bases, J lost 1 base, and 9 bases lay in between. Germline V gene data show CDR1 as LNHDA and CDR2 as SQIVND (reference sequence). The CDR3 coding sequence is TGTGCCAGTAGTATTCGGGGCGGGAACACCGGGGAGCTGTTTTTT. This gives the protein CASSIRGGNTGELFF.

On this clone: The same CDR3 is also encoded by other DNA sequences in this sample. The chain has TRBV2 and TRBJ2-5; D is possibly TRBD2 (5 bases). Germline CDR1 and CDR2: SNHLY and FYNNEI. The CDR3 is 13 residues long. The V gene lost 8 bases and the J gene lost 5 bases, with 15 bases spanning the gap. CDR3 nucleotides: TGTGCCAGCGGGCGGGTCGGAGAGGAGACCCAGTACTTC. The encoded protein is CASGRVGEETQYF. Using reference TRBV2 and TRBJ2-5 for the parts outside the CDR3, the full variable domain is EPEVTQTPSHQVTQMGQEVILRCVPISNHLYFYWYRQILGQKVEFLVSFYNNEISEKSEIFDDQFSVERPDGSNFTLKIRSTKLEDSAMYFCASGRVGEETQYFGPGTRLLVL.

The rearrangement links TRBV4-1 to TRBJ2-1; 10 bases line up with TRBD2. The junction had 8 bases not matched to a gene; V was cut back by 2 bases and J by 4 bases. The CDR3 totals 17 residues. Germline V CDR1 and CDR2: MGHRA, YSYEKL. The chain's CDR3 is CASSQNVAGGLYNEQFF. The CDR3 nucleotides are TGCGCCAGCAGCCAAAACGTAGCGGGAGGTCTATACAATGAGCAGTTCTTC.

The DNA for the CDR3 is TGTGCCAGTAGTGGGCGGCTAGCGGGACGGGCAGATACGCAGTATTTT. Translating it yields CASSGRLAGRADTQYF. The chain combines TRBV19 with TRBJ2-3, with 9 bases identical to TRBD2. The ends lost 5 bases at V and 4 bases at J; junction bases unmatched: 10. This CDR3 is 16 amino acids long. In germline, CDR1 is LNHDA, CDR2 SQIVND (reference sequence). The whole variable domain, remainder taken from reference TRBV19 and TRBJ2-3, is DGGITQSPKYLFRKEGQNVTLSCEQNLNHDAMYWYRQDPGQGLRLIYYSQIVNDFQKGDIAEGYSVSREKKESFPLTVTSAQKNPTAFYLCASSGRLAGRADTQYFGPGTRLTVL.

This clone is labeled medium-sized. The rearrangement uses TRBV27 and TRBJ2-2; tentatively, D is TRBD1 (6 bases). CDR3 length equals 17 residues. The germline gives CDR1 MNHEY, CDR2 SMNVEV (reference sequence). V dropped 0 bases and J dropped 0 bases, with 11 bases sitting between them. In nucleotides, the CDR3 is TGTGCCAGCAGTTTATCGAGGGACATTGCGAACACCGGGGAGCTGTTTTTT. This translates into CASSLSRDIANTGELFF.

This chain links TRBV4-2 with TRBJ1-5; tentative D call: TRBD1 (5 bases). Germline V gives CDR1 LGHNA, CDR2 YNFKEQ. V lost 0 bases, J lost 1 base, and 19 bases lay in between. The CDR3 has 19 amino acids. The CDR3 nucleotides read TGTGCCAGCAGCCAAGAGGAGCGGGGTGGCCAGGGAAGCAATCAGCCCCAGCATTTT. Translation: CASSQEERGGQGSNQPQHF.

The sample holds a few counts of this clone. The gene calls are TRBV5-1 and TRBJ1-1; 7 nucleotides match TRBD1. The germline gives CDR1 SGHRS, CDR2 YFSETQ. The CDR3 has 14 residues. The V segment lost 2 bases and the J segment 4 bases; nucleotides outside the gene matches: 5. In nucleotides, the CDR3 is TGCGCCAGCAGCTTAGAGGGGGCCAGCACTGAAGCTTTCTTT. Encoded protein: CASSLEGASTEAFF.

CDR3 coding DNA: TGCGCCAGCAGCTTGGCTTCGACAGGCTCTGGAAACACCATATATTTT. It translates to CASSLASTGSGNTIYF. The chain has TRBV5-1 and TRBJ1-3, with TRBD1 as a possible D gene (6 bases). With 0 bases removed from V and 0 bases from J, the gap between germline ends came to 10 bases. Germline CDR1 and CDR2: SGHRS and YFSETQ. The CDR3 totals 16 residues. Together with reference TRBV5-1 and TRBJ1-3, the CDR3 gives the full variable domain: KAGVTQTPRYLIKTRGQQVTLSCSPISGHRSVSWYQQTPGQGLQFLFEYFSETQRNKGNFPGRFSGRQFSNSRSEMNVSTLELGDSALYLCASSLASTGSGNTIYFGEGSWLTVV.

The J gene is TRBJ2-7, the V gene TRBV18; D gene uncertain. The V and J ends lost 0 bases and 0 bases respectively, with 9 bases between them. CDR3 length: 15 amino acids. Germline-derived CDR1 and CDR2 are KGHSH and LQKENI. In DNA, the CDR3 is TGTGCCAGCTCACCACCGCCACACCTCTCCTACGAGCAGTACTTC. Translation gives CASSPPPHLSYEQYF.

The rearrangement uses TRBV5-4 and TRBJ2-2; TRBD1 matches 7 bases. V was pared by 0 bases and J by 6 bases, with 2 bases of the junction left unmatched. The CDR3 runs 14 residues. The germline V gene encodes CDR1 SGHNT and CDR2 YYREEE (reference sequence). The CDR3 protein is CASSLAQGAGELFF. The DNA of the CDR3 is TGTGCCAGCAGCTTGGCTCAGGGGGCCGGGGAGCTGTTTTTT.

The chain combines TRBV7-2 with TRBJ2-7; D remains ambiguous. There are 11 residues in the CDR3. Germline CDR1 reads SGHTA; CDR2 reads FQGNSA. V lost 4 bases and J 6 bases, leaving 7 bases between the germline ends. The CDR3 region has the DNA TGTGCCAGCAGCTCCCTTTTCGAGCAGTACTTC. Its protein is CASSSLFEQYF.

CDR3 DNA: TGTGCCAGCTCACTAAGCGGCGAGCAGTACTTC. Its translation: CASSLSGEQYF. This chain links TRBV18 with TRBJ2-7; D might be TRBD2 (5 bases). The CDR3 extends over 11 amino acids. Germline CDR1 and CDR2: KGHSH and LQKENI. The V end was cut by 4 bases, the J end by 6 bases, with 7 bases between. The variable domain in full, completed from reference TRBV18 and TRBJ2-7, reads NAGVMQNPRHLVRRRGQEARLRCSPMKGHSHVYWYRQLPEEGLKFMVYLQKENIIDESGMPKERFSAEFPKEGPSILRIQQVVRGDSAAYFCASSLSGEQYFGPGTRLTVT.

This clone was observed a single time. The chain has TRBV6-6 and TRBJ1-1; D might be TRBD1 (6 bases). The CDR3 has 12 amino acids. V lost 8 bases to trimming and J lost 7 bases, with 14 bases between them. Germline-derived CDR1 and CDR2 are MNHNY and SVGAGI (reference sequence). The CDR3 coding sequence is TGTGCCAGCTCCGAAGGGGGGTTTGAAGCTTTCTTT. Translating gives CASSEGGFEAFF.

This clone was observed a few times. The chain joins TRBV28 to TRBJ1-5; D is unclear. The CDR3 spans 15 residues. Trimming took 2 bases from V and 4 from J, leaving 12 bases between them. In germline, CDR1 is MDHEN, CDR2 SYDVKM. CDR3 region: CASSLAGPTNQPQHF. CDR3 nucleotides: TGTGCCAGCAGTTTAGCTGGACCGACTAATCAGCCCCAGCATTTT.

The CDR3 DNA is TGTGCCAGCAGTCGGGACTTAAGACCCACAGATACGCAGTATTTT. Its protein is CASSRDLRPTDTQYF. J is TRBJ2-3 and V is TRBV27, with TRBD2 as a possible D gene (6 bases). The CDR3 totals 15 residues. Trimming took 5 bases from V and 2 from J, leaving 14 bases between them. CDR1 and CDR2 from the germline V gene are MNHEY and SMNVEV (reference sequence).

This rearrangement joins TRBV10-3 to TRBJ2-2, with 7 bases aligning to TRBD2. After removal of 6 bases from V and 4 bases from J, the junction contained 8 bases not matched to a gene. Germline V gene data show CDR1 as ENHRY and CDR2 as SYGVKD. CDR3 length equals 15 residues. CDR3 sequence: CAIRGREPFTGELFF. CDR3 bases: TGTGCCATCAGGGGGCGGGAGCCTTTCACCGGGGAGCTGTTTTTT.

This sequence joins TRBV6-1 and TRBJ2-7; D remains ambiguous. The CDR3 length is 11 residues. CDR1 MNHNS and CDR2 SASEGT come from the germline V gene. V lost 4 bases to trimming and J lost 2 bases, with 3 bases between them. The CDR3 loop reads CASSVTYEQYF. The CDR3 DNA follows: TGTGCCAGCAGTGTAACCTACGAGCAGTACTTC.

The count of this clone is one. This chain joins TRBV16 and TRBJ2-2; 7 bases are a match to TRBD1. Germline V lookup: CDR1 KGHSY, CDR2 FQNENV. V shed 4 bases, J shed 1 base, and the junction held 0 bases outside the gene matches. This CDR3 region has 14 residues. CDR3 sequence: CASSRDRNTGELFF. As DNA, the CDR3 is TGTGCCAGCAGCCGGGACAGGAACACCGGGGAGCTGTTTTTT.

The CDR3 bases are TGCGCCAGCAGGGACAGGGTAGATTCACCCCTCCACTTT. Translated: CASRDRVDSPLHF. The rearrangement links TRBV5-1 to TRBJ1-6; 8 nucleotides line up with TRBD1. Germline assignment: CDR1 SGHRS and CDR2 YFSETQ. The J segment lost 8 bases and the V segment lost 5 bases, leaving 3 bases of the junction unmatched. The CDR3 is made up of 13 amino acids.